This T cell receptor beta chain was identified during a study of T cells in Graves' hyperthyroidism and ophthalmopathy. This clonotype was observed many times. Its antigen is still unknown. Germline V gene sequence: CDR1 SGHRS, CDR2 YFSETQ. V lost 2 bases and J 2 bases, leaving 13 bases between the germline ends. The CDR3 runs to 15 residues. Regions amplified from RNA transcripts were the TCR beta CDR3 regions. Initially, a first-round RT-PCR of the TCR CDR3 employed the HTBI primer set. One entry per CDR3 protein results from TCRdb running MiXCR on the multiplex PCR reads. The sample carries about 250,000 distinct CDR3 sequences, about 25% recorded once. Findings of the study overall: Most clonotypes expanded in thyroid above 0.001 were likewise present in blood.

Sequencing was performed on blood. This sequence joins TRBV5-1 and TRBJ1-2; no definite D call. This receptor was obtained from a woman between 40 and 50 years old with Graves' ophthalmopathy. CDR3 coding DNA: TGCGCCAGCAGCTTAGGAGGGATCCTAAACTATGGCTACACCTTC. It encodes CASSLGGILNYGYTF.